Below are 11 T cell receptor beta chains sequenced from a single sample in a study of blood T cell repertoires in COVID-19. TCRdb's copy holds only in-frame clones and misses some; the assay was immunoSEQ multiplex PCR. The sample has 50,000 to 60,000 clones, 83% seen once. Sequenced: peripheral blood. The source is a man between 40 and 49 years old with acute or convalescent COVID-19.

This clone was detected only a few times. The V and J genes are TRBV29-1 and TRBJ1-1; 7 nucleotides line up with TRBD1. Germline CDR1 SQVTM, CDR2 ANQGSEA. J lost 5 bases, V lost 6 bases, and 9 bases had no gene match. The CDR3 loop spans 13 amino acids. The DNA of the CDR3 is TGCAGCGTCCTGACAGGGTACGGGACTGAAGCTTTCTTT. This gives the protein CSVLTGYGTEAFF.

This chain uses TRBV5-1 with TRBJ2-1; 12 nucleotides agree with TRBD2. The length of the CDR3 is 17 residues. Trimming cost V 4 bases and J 8 bases; bases outside gene matches: 13. Germline V CDR1 and CDR2: SGHRS, YFSETQ. The CDR3 region has the DNA TGCGCCAGCAGCCGGGCGGCTAGCGGGGGGGTAGTGGATGAGCAGTTCTTC. This codes for CASSRAASGGVVDEQFF.

This clone was seen only once. The chain recombines TRBV5-8 with TRBJ1-1; D unclear. Germline V gene sequence: CDR1 SGHTS, CDR2 YDEGEE. V was clipped by 4 bases and J by 2 bases, with 12 bases between them. The CDR3 loop spans 14 amino acids. CDR3 in DNA: TGTGCCAGCAGCCCGGACTACCCAAACACTGAAGCTTTCTTT. Translated: CASSPDYPNTEAFF.

The chain employs TRBV29-1 and TRBJ2-4, with 7 nucleotides matching TRBD2. The CDR3 contains 12 residues. The V gene's germline CDR1 is SQVTM and CDR2 ANQGSEA. Trimming cost V 7 bases and J 6 bases; bases outside gene matches: 6. CDR3 protein: CSGLAGTNIQYF. The DNA for the CDR3 is TGCAGCGGACTAGCTGGGACAAACATTCAGTACTTC.

The chain uses TRBV6-5 and TRBJ1-1; D ambiguous. The V end was cut by 6 bases, the J end by 2 bases, with 10 bases between. Per the germline V gene, CDR1 is MNHEY and CDR2 is SVGAGI. The CDR3 length is 13 residues. CDR3 in amino acids: CASRGQPNTEAFF. The DNA of the CDR3 is TGTGCCAGCAGGGGCCAACCTAACACTGAAGCTTTCTTT.

This clone was counted a few times. V gene TRBV19 combines with J gene TRBJ1-2; TRBD1 matches 8 bases. Germline CDR1 and CDR2: LNHDA and SQIVND (reference sequence). The junction had 0 bases not matched to a gene; V was cut back by 3 bases and J by 3 bases. The CDR3 has 13 amino acids. The DNA of the CDR3 is TGTGCCAGTAGTATGACAGGGGACTATGGCTACACCTTC. As protein: CASSMTGDYGYTF.

The chain employs TRBV5-1 and TRBJ1-1; D is unresolved. Between the trimmed V and J ends, which lost 4 bases and 2 bases, there was a span of 6 bases. CDR1 is SGHRS and CDR2 is YFSETQ in the germline V gene. The CDR3 runs 12 residues. The CDR3 DNA reads TGCGCCAGCAGCCGAACTAACACTGAAGCTTTCTTT. As protein: CASSRTNTEAFF.

J is TRBJ1-1 and V is TRBV6-5; D not resolved. The length of the CDR3 is 14 residues. The V end was cut by 6 bases, the J end by 1 base, with 12 bases between. Germline V gives CDR1 MNHEY, CDR2 SVGAGI. The CDR3 reads CASRVQAKNTEAFF. The CDR3 DNA follows: TGTGCCAGCAGGGTTCAGGCAAAGAACACTGAAGCTTTCTTT.

The chain employs TRBV7-2 and TRBJ1-1; D is unclear. Germline V gives CDR1 SGHTA, CDR2 FQGNSA. The V and J ends lost 3 bases and 0 bases respectively, with 11 bases between them. The CDR3 is 15 amino acids. The CDR3 nucleotides read TGTGCCAGCAGCTTGGGCCTTACAGTGAACACTGAAGCTTTCTTT. It codes for CASSLGLTVNTEAFF.

The V gene is TRBV10-2, the J gene TRBJ1-3, with 11 nucleotides matching TRBD1. The J segment lost 2 bases and the V segment lost 4 bases, leaving 13 bases of the junction unmatched. The CDR3 sequence is 19 residues long. Looked up from germline, CDR1 is WSHSY and CDR2 is SAAADI. The CDR3 loop is CASSAPRTGGVNAGNTIYF. Here the CDR3 DNA reads TGCGCCAGCAGTGCCCCCAGGACAGGGGGCGTTAATGCTGGAAACACCATATATTTT.

The CDR3 loop reads CASSSPRGRTYEQYF. CDR3 nucleotide sequence: TGTGCCAGCAGTTCCCCTCGAGGTAGGACCTACGAGCAGTACTTC. J is TRBJ2-7 and V is TRBV6-2 or TRBV6-3; D gene uncertain. V lost 4 bases and J 2 bases, leaving 15 bases between the germline ends. Germline CDR1 is MNHEY and CDR2 is SVGEGT. This CDR3 spans 15 amino acids.